The clone carrying this T cell receptor beta chain was observed a few times. Its target is unknown. This sample stems from a study of identical twins. Germline-derived CDR1 and CDR2 are SGHVS and FQNEAQ. The CDR3 totals 20 residues. V lost 1 base to trimming and J lost 0 bases, with 22 bases between them. Whole-study results and caveats: Excess sharing between twins was weaker in beta out-of-frame sequences. Recombination models fit unrelated individuals' TCR alpha sharing but underestimated twins'. For zero-insertion analyses, partial confounding could come from invariant MAIT and iNKT cells.

TCRdb re-analysed the 5' RACE reads in MiXCR, keeping a single row per CDR3 protein. The sample shows 570,000 or so distinct CDR3 sequences, roughly 9.9% of them seen only once. These data are also associated with another study on yellow fever vaccine responses in identical twins. That investigation notes: Twins' T cell vaccine responses reportedly looked partly convergent, partly personalized.

The TCR comes from a young woman in good health. The sample was PBMCs. The rearrangement joins TRBV7-8 to TRBJ1-3, with D possibly being TRBD1 (6 bases). CDR3 protein: CASSLVAPGHKISSGNTIYF. CDR3 nucleotide sequence: TGTGCCAGCAGCTTAGTTGCCCCGGGACACAAAATTTCCTCTGGAAACACCATATATTTT.